These 24 T cell receptor beta chains share one sample of origin, sequenced in a study of blood T cell repertoires in COVID-19. TCRdb's copy holds only in-frame clones and misses some; the assay was immunoSEQ multiplex PCR. The sample lists 50,000 to 80,000 clones; 85% to 90% were seen once. The sequenced material came from PBMCs or T cells enriched from blood (not recorded which). These receptors were obtained from a woman aged 35 to 49 who had recovered from COVID-19.

This chain uses TRBV4-1 with TRBJ2-1; possibly TRBD2 for D (7 bases). V was trimmed by 0 bases and J by 9 bases, leaving 18 bases between them. Germline CDR1 MGHRA, CDR2 YSYEKL. The CDR3 sequence is 16 residues long. CDR3 DNA: TGCGCCAGCAGCCAAGATGGGGGGGCGGTACAGGGTGAGCAGTTCTTC. As protein: CASSQDGGAVQGEQFF.

The rearrangement uses TRBV4-1 and TRBJ1-3; 10 bases align to TRBD1. CDR1 is MGHRA and CDR2 is YSYEKL in the germline V gene. The CDR3 contains 17 residues. The V gene end was trimmed by 4 bases and the J gene end by 3 bases; junction bases not matched to a gene: 9. The DNA of the CDR3 is TGCGCCAGCAGCCTCGACCTGACAGGGGGCTTTGGAAACACCATATATTTT. Translation gives CASSLDLTGGFGNTIYF.

This clone has a handful of counts. V usage is TRBV7-8 and J usage is TRBJ1-6, with 8 bases fitting TRBD1. This CDR3 region has 14 residues. The junction had 4 bases not matched to a gene; V was cut back by 6 bases and J by 6 bases. Germline loops: CDR1 SGHVS, CDR2 FQNEAQ. The CDR3 reads CASRAGGSNSPLHF. CDR3 DNA: TGTGCCAGCAGGGCAGGGGGCAGTAATTCACCCCTCCACTTT.

This chain connects TRBV11-3 to TRBJ2-1; D is unclear. The CDR3 loop spans 13 amino acids. V shed 2 bases and J shed 2 bases, with 4 bases lying between them. From germline, CDR1 is SGHNT and CDR2 YENEEA. CDR3 residues: CASSLLAYNEQFF. For the CDR3, the DNA is TGTGCCAGCAGCTTACTAGCCTACAATGAGCAGTTCTTC.

The rearrangement links TRBV5-1 to TRBJ2-3, with D unclear. The CDR3 has 15 amino acids. V was shortened by 4 bases and J by 0 bases, with 12 bases between the two germline ends. Per germline, CDR1 SGHRS and CDR2 YFSETQ. The CDR3: CASSPPSTSTDTQYF. In DNA form, the CDR3 reads TGCGCCAGCAGCCCTCCTTCTACTAGCACAGATACGCAGTATTTT.

This clone was seen once. V and J are TRBV29-1 and TRBJ1-2, with D perhaps TRBD1 (6 bases). Germline CDR1 is SQVTM and CDR2 is ANQGSEA. The length of the CDR3 is 15 residues. Trimming took 6 bases from V and 0 from J, leaving 17 bases between them. The CDR3, as DNA: TGCAGCGTAGGACAGCCCGAACCGACTAACTATGGCTACACCTTC. Its translation: CSVGQPEPTNYGYTF.

In DNA form, the CDR3 reads TGTGCCAGCAGCTTAATGGGAGAGACCACTGAAGCTTTCTTT. Its translation is CASSLMGETTEAFF. J is TRBJ1-1 and V is TRBV13; no firm D call. Germline V gene sequence: CDR1 PRHDT, CDR2 FYEKMQ (reference sequence). CDR3 length: 14 residues. Trimming shortened V by 2 bases and J by 4 bases, and 11 bases separated the two germline ends. Using reference TRBV13 and TRBJ1-1 for the parts outside the CDR3, the full variable domain is AAGVIQSPRHLIKEKRETATLKCYPIPRHDTVYWYQQGPGQDPQFLISFYEKMQSDKGSIPDRFSAQQFSDYHSELNMSSLELGDSALYFCASSLMGETTEAFFGQGTRLTVV.

The CDR3 loop is CASSSTSGDTQYF. Written as DNA, the CDR3 is TGTGCCAGCAGCTCGACTAGTGGAGATACGCAGTATTTT. V gene TRBV5-4 combines with J gene TRBJ2-3; TRBD2 might be the D (6 bases). Trimming removed 3 bases from V and 5 bases from J, with 10 bases in between. The CDR3 has 13 residues. Per the germline V gene, CDR1 is SGHNT and CDR2 is YYREEE (reference sequence).

This clone appeared a few times. This chain links TRBV9 with TRBJ1-3; the D gene is possibly TRBD1 (6 bases). This CDR3 has 16 residues. Per the germline V gene, CDR1 is SGDLS and CDR2 is YYNGEE. V was trimmed by 0 bases and J by 2 bases, leaving 12 bases between them. The CDR3 sequence is CASSVATGSAGNTIYF. DNA of the CDR3: TGTGCCAGCAGCGTAGCTACAGGGAGTGCTGGAAACACCATATATTTT.

V gene TRBV2 combines with J gene TRBJ2-1, with a possible D match to TRBD1 (5 bases). There are 14 residues in the CDR3. With 5 bases removed from V and 7 bases from J, the gap between germline ends came to 15 bases. Looked up from germline, CDR1 is SNHLY and CDR2 is FYNNEI. The DNA for the CDR3 is TGTGCCAGCAGTACCGTCCCCCAGGGTAATGAGCAGTTCTTC. Translated: CASSTVPQGNEQFF.

The rearrangement joins TRBV5-4 to TRBJ2-7; the D is unclear. This CDR3 has 13 residues. Trimming cost V 3 bases and J 5 bases, with 12 bases left between them. Germline CDR1 is SGHNT and CDR2 is YYREEE (reference sequence). This CDR3 reads CASSSDIRNEQYF. The CDR3 DNA is TGTGCCAGCAGCTCCGACATTAGGAACGAGCAGTACTTC.

The rearrangement uses TRBV21-1 and TRBJ1-2. TRBV21-1 is a pseudogene locus. The CDR3 is made up of 16 amino acids. The CDR3 spells CASSTPTDSANYGYTF. The CDR3 DNA sequence: TGTGCCAGCAGCACACCTACTGATTCCGCTAACTATGGCTACACCTTC.

The chain carries TRBV23-1 and TRBJ1-4; D might be TRBD1 (5 bases). TRBV23-1 is identified as an open reading frame with a role that is uncertain. V lost 0 bases and J 6 bases, leaving 17 bases between the germline ends. The CDR3 consists of 17 residues. CDR3 nucleotide sequence: TGCGCCAGCAGTCAATCCGGTCTTCGGGGGATGCATGAAAAACTGTTTTTT. Protein product: CASSQSGLRGMHEKLFF.

This chain links TRBV5-1 with TRBJ2-7, with 12 nucleotides matching TRBD2. The CDR3 runs 18 residues. CDR1 is SGHRS and CDR2 is YFSETQ in the germline V gene. Trimming at V came to 0 bases and at J to 0 bases, leaving 7 bases not matched to a gene. In DNA form, the CDR3 reads TGCGCCAGCAGCTTGGGACTAGCGGGGGCCGGGAGCTCCTACGAGCAGTACTTC. This codes for CASSLGLAGAGSSYEQYF.

V and J are TRBV10-2 and TRBJ1-2, with D maybe TRBD1 (5 bases). V lost 2 bases, J lost 3 bases, and 7 bases lay in between. The CDR3 is 13 amino acids. Germline lookup yields CDR1 WSHSY and CDR2 SAAADI. CDR3 nucleotide sequence: TGCGCCAGCAGTGAGCAGGGCGACTATGGCTACACCTTC. It encodes CASSEQGDYGYTF.

The rearrangement joins TRBV2 to TRBJ2-7; possible D gene TRBD1, 6 bases. The CDR3 loop spans 13 amino acids. CDR1 is SNHLY and CDR2 is FYNNEI in the germline V gene. V lost 6 bases, J lost 2 bases, and 11 bases lay in between. CDR3 coding DNA: TGTGCCAGCAGAGGACAGACCCCCTACGAGCAGTACTTC. Translated: CASRGQTPYEQYF.

The rearrangement joins TRBV20-1 to TRBJ2-6, with no clear D. Germline-derived CDR1 and CDR2 are DFQATT and SNEGSKA (reference sequence). V was trimmed by 3 bases and J by 0 bases, leaving 6 bases between them. The CDR3 is made up of 14 amino acids. CDR3 protein: CSASQVSGANVLTF. The CDR3 DNA reads TGCAGTGCTAGTCAGGTCTCTGGGGCCAACGTCCTGACTTTC.

J is TRBJ2-5 and V is TRBV13; 7 bases fit TRBD2. The V segment lost 4 bases and the J segment 3 bases; nucleotides outside the gene matches: 5. Germline CDR1 reads PRHDT; CDR2 reads FYEKMQ (reference sequence). The CDR3 is made up of 14 amino acids. In DNA, the CDR3 is TGTGCCAGCAGCTCTAGCGGTCAAGAAGAGACCCAGTACTTC. This sequence encodes CASSSSGQEETQYF. Together with reference TRBV13 and TRBJ2-5, the CDR3 gives the full variable domain: AAGVIQSPRHLIKEKRETATLKCYPIPRHDTVYWYQQGPGQDPQFLISFYEKMQSDKGSIPDRFSAQQFSDYHSELNMSSLELGDSALYFCASSSSGQEETQYFGPGTRLLVL.

The chain combines TRBV24-1 with TRBJ2-7, with D perhaps matching TRBD2 (7 bases). The CDR3 covers 14 residues. Trimming removed 3 bases from V and 0 bases from J, with 8 bases in between. Per germline, CDR1 KGHDR and CDR2 SFDVKD. CDR3 nucleotide sequence: TGTGCCACCAGTGATGGGGGGGCCTCCTACGAGCAGTACTTC. This sequence encodes CATSDGGASYEQYF.

V is TRBV6-2 or TRBV6-3 and J is TRBJ2-2; 12 bases match TRBD2. Germline CDR1 and CDR2: MNHEY and SVGEGT. The CDR3 spans 17 residues. Trimming removed 2 bases from V and 3 bases from J; junction bases left unmatched: 4. The CDR3 sequence is CASSYASGGAYTGELFF. CDR3 nucleotides: TGTGCCAGCAGTTACGCTAGCGGGGGGGCCTACACCGGGGAGCTGTTTTTT.

The chain combines TRBV11-3 with TRBJ2-2; possible D gene TRBD2, 7 bases. The CDR3 has 15 amino acids. Trimming took 0 bases from V and 7 from J, leaving 12 bases between them. Germline V gene data show CDR1 as SGHNT and CDR2 as YENEEA. In DNA form, the CDR3 reads TGTGCCAGCAGCTTAGAAGGGGGGGACTACGGGGAGCTGTTTTTT. Its translation: CASSLEGGDYGELFF.

The chain is built from TRBV7-9 and TRBJ2-3, with D unclear. V was trimmed by 1 base and J by 0 bases, leaving 11 bases between them. CDR1 SEHNR and CDR2 FQNEAQ come from the germline V gene (reference sequence). The CDR3 runs to 16 residues. This CDR3 reads CASSLVAATSTDTQYF. In DNA, the CDR3 is TGTGCCAGCAGCTTAGTGGCGGCCACTAGCACAGATACGCAGTATTTT.

The chain has TRBV5-1 and TRBJ1-2; D unclear. V was trimmed by 5 bases and J by 4 bases, leaving 21 bases between them. This CDR3 has 16 amino acids. The V gene's germline CDR1 is SGHRS and CDR2 YFSETQ. The CDR3 DNA follows: TGCGCCAGCAGTCGGACGGGAACGCCAGCGGGCTATGGCTACACCTTC. This codes for CASSRTGTPAGYGYTF.

The gene calls are TRBV27 and TRBJ2-1; 7 bases match TRBD1. This CDR3 is 14 amino acids long. The ends lost 4 bases at V and 1 base at J; junction bases unmatched: 1. The germline gives CDR1 MNHEY, CDR2 SMNVEV (reference sequence). The CDR3 sequence is CASSYRGSYNEQFF. CDR3 nucleotide sequence: TGTGCCAGCAGTTACAGGGGATCCTACAATGAGCAGTTCTTC.